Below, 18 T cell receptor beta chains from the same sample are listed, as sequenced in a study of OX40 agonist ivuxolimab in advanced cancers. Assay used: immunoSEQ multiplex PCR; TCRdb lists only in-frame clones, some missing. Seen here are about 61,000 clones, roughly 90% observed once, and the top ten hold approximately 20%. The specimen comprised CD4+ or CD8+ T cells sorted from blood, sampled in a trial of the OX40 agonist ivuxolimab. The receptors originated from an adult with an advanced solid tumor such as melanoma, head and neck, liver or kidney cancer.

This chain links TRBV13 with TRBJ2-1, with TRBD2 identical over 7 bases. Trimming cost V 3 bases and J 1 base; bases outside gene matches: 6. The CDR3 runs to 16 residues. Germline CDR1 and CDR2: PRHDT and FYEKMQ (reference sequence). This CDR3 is CASSFPSGASYNEQFF. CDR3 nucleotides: TGTGCCAGCAGCTTCCCTAGCGGAGCTTCCTACAATGAGCAGTTCTTC.

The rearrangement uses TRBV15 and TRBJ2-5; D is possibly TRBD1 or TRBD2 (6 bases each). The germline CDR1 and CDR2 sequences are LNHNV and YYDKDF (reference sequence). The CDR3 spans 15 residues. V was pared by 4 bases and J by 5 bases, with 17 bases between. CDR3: CATSNRGPFTETQYF. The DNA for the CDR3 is TGTGCCACCAGCAATCGGGGGCCCTTTACGGAGACCCAGTACTTC.

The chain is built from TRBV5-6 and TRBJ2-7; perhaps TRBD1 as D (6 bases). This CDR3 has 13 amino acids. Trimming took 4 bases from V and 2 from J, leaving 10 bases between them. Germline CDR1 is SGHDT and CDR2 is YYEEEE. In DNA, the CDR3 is TGTGCCAGCAGCATCGGACAGACCTACGAGCAGTACGTC. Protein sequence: CASSIGQTYEQYV.

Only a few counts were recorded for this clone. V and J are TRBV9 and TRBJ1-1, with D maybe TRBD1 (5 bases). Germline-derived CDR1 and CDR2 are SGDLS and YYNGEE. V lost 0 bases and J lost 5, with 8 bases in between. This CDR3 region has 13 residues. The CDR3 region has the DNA TGTGCCAGCAGCGTAGATTGGGGGACTGAAGCTTTCTTT. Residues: CASSVDWGTEAFF. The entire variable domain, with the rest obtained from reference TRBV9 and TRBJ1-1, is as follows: DSGVTQTPKHLITATGQRVTLRCSPRSGDLSVYWYQQSLDQGLQFLIQYYNGEERAKGNILERFSAQQFPDLHSELNLSSLELGDSALYFCASSVDWGTEAFFGQGTRLTVV.

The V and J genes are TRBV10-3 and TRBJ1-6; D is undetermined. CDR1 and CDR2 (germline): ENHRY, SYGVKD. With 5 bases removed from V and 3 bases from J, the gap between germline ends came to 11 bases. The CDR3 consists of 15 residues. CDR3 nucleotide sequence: TGTGCCATCAGTTCCTTCGGGGACTATAATTCACCCCTCCACTTT. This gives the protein CAISSFGDYNSPLHF.

CDR3 DNA sequence: TGTGCCAGCAGGCAAACAGATACGCAGTATTTT. Its translation: CASRQTDTQYF. This chain connects TRBV2 to TRBJ2-3; D ambiguous. The CDR3 sequence is 11 residues long. Per germline, CDR1 SNHLY and CDR2 FYNNEI. Deletions cut 6 bases from V and 3 bases from J, with 4 bases between.

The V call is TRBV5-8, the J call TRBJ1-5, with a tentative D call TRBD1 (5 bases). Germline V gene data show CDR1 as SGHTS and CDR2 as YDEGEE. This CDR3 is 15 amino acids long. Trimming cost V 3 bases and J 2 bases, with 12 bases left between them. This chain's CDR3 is CASSSSGRRNQPQHF. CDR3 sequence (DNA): TGTGCCAGCAGCTCCTCGGGACGGCGCAATCAGCCCCAGCATTTT.

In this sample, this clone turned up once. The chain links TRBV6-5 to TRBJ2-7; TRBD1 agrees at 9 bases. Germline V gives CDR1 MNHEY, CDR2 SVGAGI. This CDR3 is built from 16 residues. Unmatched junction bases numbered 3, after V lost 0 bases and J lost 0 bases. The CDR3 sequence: CASSYSGTGSSYEQYF. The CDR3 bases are TGTGCCAGCAGTTACTCAGGGACAGGGAGCTCCTACGAGCAGTACTTC.

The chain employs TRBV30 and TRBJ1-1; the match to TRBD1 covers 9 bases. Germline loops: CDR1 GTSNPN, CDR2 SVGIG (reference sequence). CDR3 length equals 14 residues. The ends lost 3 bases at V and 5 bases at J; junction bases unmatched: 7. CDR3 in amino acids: CAWSTGQGRTEAFF. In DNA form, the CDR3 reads TGTGCCTGGAGCACGGGACAGGGAAGAACTGAAGCTTTCTTT.

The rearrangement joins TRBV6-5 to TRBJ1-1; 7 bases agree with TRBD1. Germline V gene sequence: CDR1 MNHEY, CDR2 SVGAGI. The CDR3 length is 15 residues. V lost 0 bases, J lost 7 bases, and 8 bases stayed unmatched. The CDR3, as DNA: TGTGCCAGCAGTTACTCAGGGGACAGTAGCGGTGAAGCTTTCTTT. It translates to CASSYSGDSSGEAFF.

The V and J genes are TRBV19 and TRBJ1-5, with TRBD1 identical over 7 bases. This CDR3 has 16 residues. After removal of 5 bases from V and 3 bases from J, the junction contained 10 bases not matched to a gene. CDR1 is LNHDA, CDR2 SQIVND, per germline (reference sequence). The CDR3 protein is CASSLWDSGYNQPQHF. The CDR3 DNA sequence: TGTGCCAGTAGTCTCTGGGACAGCGGCTACAATCAGCCCCAGCATTTT.

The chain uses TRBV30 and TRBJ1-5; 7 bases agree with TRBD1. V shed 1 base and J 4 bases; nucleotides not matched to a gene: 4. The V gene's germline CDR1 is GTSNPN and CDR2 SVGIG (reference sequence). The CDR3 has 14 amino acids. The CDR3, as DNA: TGTGCCTGGAGTGGAGGACAGGAAAATCAGCCCCAGCATTTT. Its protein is CAWSGGQENQPQHF.

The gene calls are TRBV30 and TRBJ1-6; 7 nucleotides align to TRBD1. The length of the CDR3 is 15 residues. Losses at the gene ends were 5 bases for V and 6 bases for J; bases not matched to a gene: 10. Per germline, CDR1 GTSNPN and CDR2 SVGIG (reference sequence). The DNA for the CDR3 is TGTGCCTGGGGACAGGAGAATGTGGGTAATTCACCCCTCCACTTT. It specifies CAWGQENVGNSPLHF.

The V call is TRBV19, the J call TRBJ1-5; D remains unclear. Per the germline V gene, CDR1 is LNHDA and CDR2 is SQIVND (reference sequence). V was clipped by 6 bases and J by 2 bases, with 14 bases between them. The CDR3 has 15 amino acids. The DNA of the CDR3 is TGTGCCAGTAGCACGACCGTTGCGGGCAATCAGCCCCAGCATTTT. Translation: CASSTTVAGNQPQHF.

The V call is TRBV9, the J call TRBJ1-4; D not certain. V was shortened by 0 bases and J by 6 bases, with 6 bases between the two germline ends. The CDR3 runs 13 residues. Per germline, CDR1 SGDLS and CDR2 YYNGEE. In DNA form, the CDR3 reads TGTGCCAGCAGCGTAGATTTAGATGAAAAACTGTTTTTT. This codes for CASSVDLDEKLFF.

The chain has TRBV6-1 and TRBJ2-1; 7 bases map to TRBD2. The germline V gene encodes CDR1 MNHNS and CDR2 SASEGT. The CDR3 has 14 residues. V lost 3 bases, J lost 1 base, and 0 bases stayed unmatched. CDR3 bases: TGTGCCAGCAGTGAGCGGGGGTCCTACAATGAGCAGTTCTTC. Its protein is CASSERGSYNEQFF.

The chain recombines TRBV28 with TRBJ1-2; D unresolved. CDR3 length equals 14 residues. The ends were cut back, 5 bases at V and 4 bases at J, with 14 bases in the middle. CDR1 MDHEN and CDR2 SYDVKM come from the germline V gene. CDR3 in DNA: TGTGCCAGCAGTCCCCTGGTACTGGGCTATGGCTACACCTTC. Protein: CASSPLVLGYGYTF.

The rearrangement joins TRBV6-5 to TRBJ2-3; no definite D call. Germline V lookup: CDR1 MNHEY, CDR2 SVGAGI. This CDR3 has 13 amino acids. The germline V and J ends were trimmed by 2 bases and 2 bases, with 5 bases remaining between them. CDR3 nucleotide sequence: TGTGCCAGCAGTTACGGGTTCACAGATACGCAGTATTTT. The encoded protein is CASSYGFTDTQYF.